The clone carrying this T cell receptor (beta chain) has a count of ten or more. Its specificity is not known. The CDR3 contains 17 residues. Losses at the gene ends were 0 bases for V and 2 bases for J; bases not matched to a gene: 5. Germline V CDR1 and CDR2: MGHRA, YSYEKL. This sample stems from a study of spatial heterogeneity in lung cancer. Study in general: There were, on average, more than 8.5 raw-read appearances for each unique TCR and UMI combination. Study outcomes and limitations: Whereas they appeared in blood less at follow-up, ubiquitous expanded tumor TCRs appeared there more at resection.

Each CDR3 protein gets one entry after TCRdb re-called the 5' RACE reads with MiXCR. Of about 61,000 distinct CDR3 sequences in the sample, about 6.3% were seen once. Time point described: sample taken at primary tumor resection. Donors were around 70 untreated early-stage non-small cell lung cancer patients. Whole RNA obtained from tumor, nontumor lung or frozen PBMC underwent sequencing without sorting. J is TRBJ2-1 and V is TRBV4-1; 9 nucleotides agree with TRBD2. The specimen was PBMCs, collected at surgery. The sequence derives from a female donor with early-stage non-small cell lung cancer. CDR3 region: CASSQERASGTYNEQFF. CDR3 DNA: TGCGCCAGCAGCCAAGAACGCGCTAGCGGGACCTACAATGAGCAGTTCTTC.